These T cell receptor beta chains were read from a single sample in a study of blood T cells in healthy people across ages. Using its own MiXCR run on the 5' RACE reads, TCRdb lists one record per CDR3 protein. The top ten hold roughly 2% of the sample, which has about 1.8 million distinct CDR3 sequences, roughly 49% seen once. Sequences were obtained from blood. Receptor source: a woman aged 40-49 years in good health. Each CDR3 is given without its conserved first and last residue. The D gene is left open where the match is weak. The size field is filled for only some rows; it gives once, few, many or a size class.

cdr3_aa,j_call,v_call,clone_size,cdr3_length,d_call
SARALSLAKETQY,TRBJ2-5,TRBV20-1,.,13,.
SARDGGLSAIAF,TRBJ1-1,TRBV20-1,.,12,.
ASTRGLPPSSYEQY,TRBJ2-7,TRBV6-2/TRBV6-3,.,14,.
AISEEAGGVRETQY,TRBJ2-5,TRBV10-3,.,14,TRBD2
ASGIVQGSYNEQF,TRBJ2-1,TRBV12-5,.,13,.
TSREEGSWNIQY,TRBJ2-4,TRBV5-1,.,12,.
ASSYSGTGGPYEQY,TRBJ2-7,TRBV6-5,.,14,.
ASSLGALTGTLSYEQY,TRBJ2-7,TRBV7-9,.,16,TRBD1
ATSQPGQGKYNEQF,TRBJ2-1,TRBV24-1,.,14,TRBD1
ASSQEALAGEKETQY,TRBJ2-5,TRBV4-1,.,15,TRBD2
ASNPGIKNIQY,TRBJ2-4,TRBV19,.,11,.
TSSPQGMRTDTQY,TRBJ2-3,TRBV7-2,.,13,.
ASSHPTWGDEKLF,TRBJ1-4,TRBV11-2,.,13,.
SVGTSGVDIQY,TRBJ2-4,TRBV29-1,.,11,TRBD2
ASSLNAAYGYT,TRBJ1-2,TRBV27,few,11,.
ASSYRTGGDEDTQY,TRBJ2-3,TRBV2,.,14,TRBD1
ASEIGTGGNQPQH,TRBJ1-5,TRBV6-2/TRBV6-3,.,13,TRBD1
ASSVGFGGSYNEQF,TRBJ2-1,TRBV9,.,14,.
ASSYGGAREKLF,TRBJ1-4,TRBV6-5,few,12,.
ASSIPGEQF,TRBJ2-1,TRBV9,few,9,.
ATSGGQIQETQY,TRBJ2-5,TRBV15,few,12,.
ASSLRMRGQETQY,TRBJ2-5,TRBV7-2,few,13,TRBD1
SARVDEAYNQPQH,TRBJ1-5,TRBV20-1,.,13,.
ASSDGVGPQETQY,TRBJ2-5,TRBV6-4,.,13,.
ASSLVMGLATDTQY,TRBJ2-3,TRBV11-2,.,14,TRBD2
ASSLRLGTGLYNEQF,TRBJ2-1,TRBV5-1,.,15,TRBD1
ASKRAGRYYGYT,TRBJ1-2,TRBV21-1,.,12,.
ASSKLGETYNEQF,TRBJ2-1,TRBV7-2,.,13,.
SALRGQGAPETQY,TRBJ2-5,TRBV20-1,.,13,TRBD1
ASSDPRSGGRYEQY,TRBJ2-7,TRBV2,.,14,.
SVVRLAGTEQF,TRBJ2-1,TRBV29-1,few,11,TRBD2
ATSSYSNQPQH,TRBJ1-5,TRBV24-1,.,11,.
ASRPGHPIEQY,.,TRBV28,.,11,.
ASSLTGTEANQPQH,TRBJ1-5,TRBV7-8,.,14,TRBD1
ASSYGQGDYGYT,TRBJ1-2,TRBV6-5,.,12,TRBD1
ASSRQTGGLDEQY,TRBJ2-7,TRBV7-9,.,13,TRBD1
ASSLQENYGYT,TRBJ1-2,TRBV7-2,many,11,.
SAPGTRVGEQY,TRBJ2-7,TRBV20-1,.,11,.
ASTNTRNSYEQY,TRBJ2-7,TRBV6-5,.,12,.
ASSQDPVGSSGNTIY,TRBJ1-3,TRBV4-2,.,15,.
SARDRILSYEQY,TRBJ2-7,TRBV20-1,.,12,.